Listed below are T cell receptor beta chains from one sample, sequenced in a study of OX40 agonist ivuxolimab in advanced cancers. Sequenced by immunoSEQ multiplex PCR; TCRdb stores in-frame clones only, minus some. The sample contains about 45,000 clones, roughly 93% of which appear only once. The sequencing here drew on CD4+ or CD8+ T cells sorted from blood, taken in a trial of the OX40 agonist ivuxolimab. These receptors all stem from an adult with an advanced solid tumor such as melanoma, head and neck, liver or kidney cancer. CDR3s include the opening cysteine and the closing phenylalanine or tryptophan. D genes are given only for firm matches. Only some rows state a clone size, as once, few, many or a class for expanded clones.

d_call	j_call	v_call	clone_size	cdr3_nt	cdr3_aa
-	TRBJ2-7	TRBV5-6	-	TGTGCCAGCAGCTTTTGGCAGGTGCCCTACGAGCAGTACTTC	CASSFWQVPYEQYF
-	TRBJ2-5	TRBV5-6	-	TGTGCCAGCAGCTTCCCCCAAGAGACCCAGTACTTC	CASSFPQETQYF
-	TRBJ1-3	TRBV30	-	TGTGCCTGGAGTGTTGTGGGGAACACCATATATTTT	CAWSVVGNTIYF
-	TRBJ1-4	TRBV30	-	TGTGCCTGGAGTTCTCTAGGTGAAAAACTGTTTTTT	CAWSSLGEKLFF
-	TRBJ1-5	TRBV15	-	TGTGCCACCGGTGGGGGTCTTGGTCAGCCCCAGCATTTT	CATGGGLGQPQHF
-	TRBJ1-1	TRBV6-5	-	TGTGCCAGCAGTTATACGAAGTCTATATACACTGAAGCTTTCTTT	CASSYTKSIYTEAFF
TRBD2	TRBJ2-3	TRBV9	-	TGTGCCAGCAGCGTAGGAGGCGGGGGGGGAACAGATACGCAGTATTTT	CASSVGGGGGTDTQYF
TRBD1	TRBJ2-7	TRBV6-5	medium-sized	TGTGCCAGCAGCTACGGGACAGACAAGTACGAGCAGTACTTC	CASSYGTDKYEQYF
TRBD2	TRBJ2-1	TRBV28	-	TGTGCCAGCACGGGACTAGCGGGAGGGCAGAGCGATGAGCAGTTCTTC	CASTGLAGGQSDEQFF
TRBD1	TRBJ1-2	TRBV19	-	TGTGCCAGTCGGACAGGGAGGTATGGCTACACCTTC	CASRTGRYGYTF
-	TRBJ2-7	TRBV27	-	TGTGCCAGCAGTTTGGGAGGGGGTCACTACGAGCAGTACTTC	CASSLGGGHYEQYF
-	TRBJ2-2	TRBV19	-	TGTGCCAGTAGTATTGGTCAGAACACCGGGGAGCTGTTTTTT	CASSIGQNTGELFF
-	TRBJ2-1	TRBV7-2	few	TGTGCCAGCAGCTTAGCGGGCTCCACCGCGGATGAGCAGTTCTTC	CASSLAGSTADEQFF
-	TRBJ2-1	TRBV7-9	-	TGTGCCAGCAGCTCATTATCCGAGCAGTTCTTC	CASSSLSEQFF
-	TRBJ1-5	TRBV29-1	once	TGCAGCGTTGGGCAATATAGCAATCAGCCCCAGCATTTT	CSVGQYSNQPQHF
TRBD1	TRBJ2-5	TRBV28	-	TGTGCCACAAAAACCGGGACAGGGGTTGAGACCCAGTACTTC	CATKTGTGVETQYF
-	TRBJ1-2	TRBV13	-	TGTGCCAGCAGCTTAGCGACCTTAGGGGACTATGGCTACACCTTC	CASSLATLGDYGYTF
-	TRBJ1-1	TRBV19	-	TGTGCCTTGCCGACCTTGAACACTGAAGCTTTCTTT	CALPTLNTEAFF
-	TRBJ1-5	TRBV4-2	-	TGTGCCAGCAGCCCCAACGTGAATAGCAATCAGCCCCAGCATTTT	CASSPNVNSNQPQHF
-	TRBJ1-2	TRBV11-3	-	TGTGCCAGCAGCTTCGGGACGCCGGACATCAATGGCTACACCTTC	CASSFGTPDINGYTF
-	TRBJ2-5	TRBV7-6	-	TGTGCCAGCAGTTCCGGTCGGGGTTTATCAGAGACCCAGTACTTC	CASSSGRGLSETQYF
TRBD1	TRBJ2-7	TRBV11-2	few	TGTGCCAGCAGCTTCACCGGGACAGGGTATGAGCAGTACTTC	CASSFTGTGYEQYF
-	TRBJ2-7	TRBV5-4	-	TGTGCCAGCAGCCCTCCAACAGGGATCCCCTACGAGCAGTACTTC	CASSPPTGIPYEQYF
-	TRBJ1-2	TRBV4-1	-	TGCGCCAGCAGCCAAGGACGGGGCTCCCCCTATGGCTACACCTTC	CASSQGRGSPYGYTF
TRBD2	TRBJ2-3	TRBV30	-	TGTGCCTGGAGTGTCGCGGGGGGGGCGGGGACAGATACGCAGTATTTT	CAWSVAGGAGTDTQYF
-	TRBJ2-1	TRBV10-2	-	TGCGCCAGCAGCCCAATAGAAAAGTACCCTGAGCAGTTCTTC	CASSPIEKYPEQFF
-	TRBJ2-7	TRBV28	-	TGTGCCAGCAGTCAGTCTTCCTACGAGCAGTACTTC	CASSQSSYEQYF
TRBD2	TRBJ2-2	TRBV25-1	-	TGTGCCAGCAGTGAATGGGGACTAGCGGGGAACACCGGGGAGCTGTTTTTT	CASSEWGLAGNTGELFF
-	TRBJ2-5	TRBV11-1	-	TGTGCCAGCAGGGGGATTGTGGAGACCCAGTACTTC	CASRGIVETQYF
-	TRBJ2-3	TRBV4-1	-	TGCGCCAGCAGCCAATACCCAGATACGCAGTATTTT	CASSQYPDTQYF
-	TRBJ2-3	TRBV30	-	TGTGCCTGGAGATTAGGGGGGGGCACAGATACGCAGTATTTT	CAWRLGGGTDTQYF
-	TRBJ2-1	TRBV6-5	-	TGTGCCAGCAGTTACTCAAATGAGCAGTTCTTC	CASSYSNEQFF
TRBD2	TRBJ2-3	TRBV7-9	-	TGTGCCAGCAGCTCTGGACTAGCGGGAGACAACACAGATACGCAGTATTTT	CASSSGLAGDNTDTQYF
-	TRBJ1-1	TRBV27	-	TGTGCCAGCAGTTTCGACAGTGTTAACACTGAAGCTTTCTTT	CASSFDSVNTEAFF
TRBD2	TRBJ2-1	TRBV7-7	-	TGTGCTAGCCAACCAATAGCGGGGCACAATGAGCAGTTCTTC	CASQPIAGHNEQFF
TRBD1	TRBJ1-4	TRBV29-1	-	TGCAGCGCTTGCCGGGACAGGGGTCACGAAAAACTGTTTTTT	CSACRDRGHEKLFF
-	TRBJ2-3	TRBV5-6	-	TGTGCCAGCAGCTTGATGGCCCGGCCAGATACGCAGTATTTT	CASSLMARPDTQYF
-	TRBJ2-7	TRBV7-6	-	TGTGCCAGCAGCTTAGAGGCGTTGAAGGGTTACGAGCAGTACTTC	CASSLEALKGYEQYF
TRBD2	TRBJ2-3	TRBV7-8	-	TGTGCCAGCAGCCTCGTCCGAGCCTTAGCGGGGGTTACAGATACGCAGTATTTT	CASSLVRALAGVTDTQYF
-	TRBJ2-7	TRBV4-1	-	TGCGCCAGCAGCCAGCCGACTTGGCCCTCAGAGCAGTACTTC	CASSQPTWPSEQYF
-	TRBJ1-1	TRBV28	-	TGTGCCAGCAGTTTAATTGGGGGGGCAGACACTGAAGCTTTCTTT	CASSLIGGADTEAFF
-	TRBJ1-2	TRBV2	-	TGTGCCAGCGGGATGTCAGGGGTGAATGGCTACACCTTC	CASGMSGVNGYTF
TRBD1	TRBJ2-7	TRBV6-5	-	TGTGCCAGCAGCCACACCGGACAGGGCTACGAGCAGTACTTC	CASSHTGQGYEQYF
-	TRBJ1-1	TRBV7-6	-	TGTGCCAGCAGCTTAGTTACAGGGATTGAAGCTTTCTTT	CASSLVTGIEAFF
-	TRBJ2-7	TRBV6-5	-	TGTGCCAGCAGTCTGACAGTCCTCTACGAGCAGTACTTC	CASSLTVLYEQYF
TRBD1	TRBJ2-5	TRBV5-4	few	TGTGCCAGCAGCTTTTTCAGGGGGGAGACCCAGTACTTC	CASSFFRGETQYF
-	TRBJ1-5	TRBV19	-	TGTGCTAGTAGACAAATCAATCAGCCCCAGCATTTT	CASRQINQPQHF
-	TRBJ2-1	TRBV7-3	-	TGTGCCAGCAGTGTCGGGTTGGGGGGAGTCCATGAGCAGTTCTTC	CASSVGLGGVHEQFF
-	TRBJ1-3	TRBV2	-	TGTGCCAGCAGTGCAAGATACCCCAGGACGGCGGGGGGAAACACCATATATTTT	CASSARYPRTAGGNTIYF
-	TRBJ1-4	TRBV7-2	once	TGTGCCAGCAGCTTAGTAGTGGCAGCTGCAACTAATGAAAAACTGTTTTTT	CASSLVVAAATNEKLFF